Each of the 7 T cell receptor beta chains below was sequenced from the same sample in a study of spatial heterogeneity in lung cancer. TCRdb re-derived calls from the 5' RACE reads in MiXCR, one entry per CDR3 protein. This sample yields approximately 20,000 distinct CDR3 sequences, of which around 4.3% are seen a single time; nearly 7.5% belongs to the top ten. Time point denoted: sample taken at primary tumor resection. Specimen: PBMCs, collected at surgery. The source of these receptors is a male donor with early-stage non-small cell lung cancer.

The chain has TRBV7-2 and TRBJ2-5, with D perhaps TRBD1 (5 bases). The CDR3 covers 12 residues. CDR1 is SGHTA, CDR2 FQGNSA, per germline. Trimming took 2 bases from V and 13 from J, leaving 14 bases between them. CDR3 protein: CASSLQGSKVYF. The DNA for the CDR3 is TGTGCCAGCAGCTTACAGGGATCAAAGGTGTACTTC.

This clonotype was recorded at least ten times. The chain carries TRBV10-2 and TRBJ2-5; D possibly matches TRBD1 or TRBD2 (6 bases each). The ends were cut back, 2 bases at V and 4 bases at J, with 14 bases in the middle. Germline-derived CDR1 and CDR2 are WSHSY and SAAADI. The CDR3 is 15 residues long. Here the CDR3 reads CASSEVRGVGETQYF. CDR3 DNA: TGCGCCAGCAGTGAGGTTAGGGGGGTAGGAGAGACCCAGTACTTC.

This clonotype has a count of ten or more. The genes are TRBV18 and TRBJ2-7, with D unclear. The V end was cut by 6 bases, the J end by 3 bases, with 18 bases between. Per the germline V gene, CDR1 is KGHSH and CDR2 is LQKENI. The CDR3 sequence is 15 residues long. The chain's CDR3 is CASSILLGESYEQYF. In nucleotides, the CDR3 is TGTGCCAGCTCCATACTACTCGGTGAGAGCTACGAGCAGTACTTC.

This clonotype is termed medium-sized. The gene calls are TRBV29-1 and TRBJ2-7; the match to TRBD2 covers 10 bases. The V gene end was trimmed by 4 bases and the J gene end by 3 bases; junction bases not matched to a gene: 3. There are 13 residues in the CDR3. Germline CDR1 and CDR2: SQVTM and ANQGSEA. This CDR3 reads CSVARTSGYEQYF. CDR3 in DNA: TGCAGCGTTGCAAGGACTAGCGGCTACGAGCAGTACTTC.

For this clonotype: Given a much more abundant clone one base away, this may be a read error. The gene calls are TRBV24-1 and TRBJ2-7; 7 bases are shared with TRBD2. Trimming cost V 8 bases and J 9 bases; bases outside gene matches: 9. The V gene's germline CDR1 is KGHDR and CDR2 SFDVKD. CDR3 size: 12 residues. CDR3 DNA: TGTGCCACCACGCCGGGGGGTCGTGGGCAGTACTTC. This codes for CATTPGGRGQYF.

This clonotype was recorded at least ten times. The chain combines TRBV18 with TRBJ2-2, with D perhaps assigned TRBD1 or TRBD2 (6 bases each). This CDR3 spans 15 amino acids. The germline CDR1 and CDR2 sequences are KGHSH and LQKENI. The V end lost 2 bases, the J end lost 4 bases, and 11 bases lay between the germline ends. For the CDR3, the DNA is TGTGCCAGCTCACCATCCAGGGGAGGCACCGGGGAGCTGTTTTTT. This translates into CASSPSRGGTGELFF.

J is TRBJ1-5 and V is TRBV6-6, with a weak D call TRBD1 (5 bases). This CDR3 has 13 residues. Per the germline V gene, CDR1 is MNHNY and CDR2 is SVGAGI (reference sequence). Trimming pared 6 bases from V and 3 bases from J, leaving 9 bases between. The CDR3 DNA reads TGTGCCAGCAGACGGGACTTCAATCAGCCCCAGCATTTT. It is translated as CASRRDFNQPQHF.